This T cell receptor (beta chain) is drawn from a study of a mutant IDH1 vaccine in newly diagnosed glioma (dated by TCRdb to the early 2020s). Looking at the study overall: Of the 25 to 35 treated patients, about 62% were male and approximately 40% were female, and a mean age of 40.4 years was recorded. Before enrollment, patients had received standard therapy of radiotherapy alone, temozolomide alone, or radiochemotherapy with temozolomide; most received the combination. Peripheral blood samples were drawn at six visits, namely V03 (baseline), V05, V07, V10, V12 and V13. For exploratory analyses, longitudinal TCRB deep sequencing was carried out in roughly 25 treated patients wherever samples were available. Summary of the overall study and its limitations: The authors noted that analyses of patient blood samples could not be reproduced because of sample limitations. No apparent relationship was observed between pseudoprogression and alterations in the top peripheral T cell clonotypes detected by TCRB sequencing. Across multiple MHC alleles, vaccine-induced immune responses were seen in nearly 95% of patients. PBMC samples for TCRB deep sequencing were selected based on availability.

This sample's time point label indicates: baseline, week 1 (first vaccination visit). Taken with the paper, the label for treatment or condition translates to: pre-vaccination baseline after standard-of-care therapy. All donors had newly diagnosed IDH1-mutant astrocytomas of WHO grade 3 or 4 that showed loss of nuclear ATRX. The samples were drawn from NOA16, a multicentre, single-arm, open-label phase I trial in Germany that tested a mutant IDH1 peptide vaccine in humans for the first time. Blood drawn at visit V03 was used as the baseline sample for immunogenicity testing. Genomic DNA for TCRB sequencing was isolated from EDTA blood with the DNeasy Blood and Tissue Kit. Notes on this clone: Its antigen remains undetermined. Per-base qualities were not stored, and no clone one base away is much larger.

V is pared back by 1 base and J by 3 bases, with 9 bases lying between the germline termini. The CDR3 runs 15 residues from the cysteine to the phenylalanine. Kept here is only the CDR3 DNA, which spans 45 bases and is read in frame from base 1. The germline V gene provides CDR1 ENHRY and CDR2 SYGVKD. Libraries were made using the immunoSEQ multiplex PCR assay. Following the manufacturer's protocol, the hsTCRB Kit was used to amplify rearranged TCR beta chain sequences. An Illumina MiSeq was used to sequence the TCRB libraries. The published analysis was carried out like this. The kit vendor's proprietary platform handled demultiplexing, trimming and gene mapping. Not all clones reach the TCRdb copy of this immuneACCESS table, which keeps in-frame sequences only. Checked studies attribute under half of the gap to unresolved V genes and leave the rest unexplained. That table gives V, J and clone size, and the DNA gave D and trimming. This sample is represented by 75,000 to 100,000 clones; roughly four fifths of them were singletons. The ten largest clones represent less than 6.5% of the sample.

This TCR was sampled from a man aged 40-49 years with glioma. Some clones in this sample may be carry-over from other donors' samples. This specimen consisted of PBMCs, obtained from a glioma patient treated with radiotherapy, temozolomide or both. The receptor chain draws on TRBV10-3 and TRBJ2-2; perhaps TRBD2 is the D gene, with 6 bases matching. The base sequence is TGTGCCATCAGTGAGTTCGGGGGTCACACCGGGGAGCTGTTTTTT. This sequence encodes CAISEFGGHTGELFF.